This TCR beta chain was identified during a study of patients and donors after allogeneic stem cell transplantation. This CDR3 has 15 amino acids. CDR1 is MNHNY and CDR2 is SVGAGI in the germline V gene (reference sequence). Trimming took 0 bases from V and 6 from J, leaving 11 bases between them. From the RT-PCR reads, TCRdb called clonotypes with MiXCR, one entry per CDR3 protein. The table has around 200,000 distinct CDR3 sequences, around 40% seen once. The sequence was collected from a human donor who was either an allogeneic HSCT recipient or a stem cell or donor lymphocyte infusion donor (not recorded which). It is not recorded whose cells these are; they may come from a transplant donor. V and J are TRBV6-6 and TRBJ2-2; a possible D gene is TRBD1 (5 bases). Input material: blood, either unsorted or a sorted T cell fraction (not recorded which). The CDR3 DNA reads TGTGCCAGCAGTTACTCGCGAAGGGGTTCCGGGGAGCTGTTTTTT. It yields the protein CASSYSRRGSGELFF.